A selection of T cell receptor beta chains follows, all from one sample in a study of T-cell memory formation after mild COVID-19. TCRdb called the 5' RACE reads again in MiXCR, with one record for every CDR3 protein. The table lists fewer than 600,000 distinct CDR3 sequences, less than 25% of them singletons. The material sequenced was PBMCs or a T cell subset sorted from them (not recorded which). These TCRs come from an adult woman who had mild COVID-19 (a few samples of this study predate the infection). Cell type and time point are not known. CDR3s include the opening cysteine and the closing phenylalanine or tryptophan. A D gene is named only where the DNA matches it firmly. Rows give clone size only sometimes, using once, few, many, or a class for an expanded clone.

13	TRBV29-1	TRBJ2-7	.	few	CSVEAGVSYEQYF	TGCAGCGTTGAAGCGGGAGTGTCCTACGAGCAGTACTTC
14	TRBV27	TRBJ1-1	TRBD1	once	CASSWTGEGTEAFF	TGTGCCAGCAGTTGGACAGGGGAGGGCACTGAAGCTTTCTTT
14	TRBV5-1	TRBJ1-5	TRBD1	few	CASSEGTENQPQHF	TGCGCCAGCAGCGAGGGGACAGAGAATCAGCCCCAGCATTTT
16	TRBV11-2	TRBJ2-3	.	few	CASSWELGTGTDTQYF	TGTGCCAGCAGCTGGGAGTTGGGTACGGGCACAGATACGCAGTATTTT
15	TRBV15	TRBJ2-7	.	.	CATSRDRMVGDEQYF	TGTGCCACCAGCAGAGATCGGATGGTGGGCGACGAGCAGTACTTC
12	TRBV18	TRBJ2-1	.	.	CASSPEDNEQFF	TGTGCCAGCTCACCGGAGGACAATGAGCAGTTCTTC
14	TRBV9	TRBJ2-1	.	few	CASSVALSGNEQFF	TGTGCCAGCAGCGTAGCTTTATCTGGGAATGAGCAGTTCTTC
18	TRBV6-5	TRBJ2-7	TRBD1	.	CASSYARETGVKRYEQYF	TGTGCCAGCAGTTACGCCCGGGAGACAGGGGTCAAGCGCTACGAGCAGTACTTC
14	TRBV5-1	TRBJ2-5	TRBD1	.	CPSSPGQTQETQYF	TGCCCCAGCAGCCCGGGACAGACACAAGAGACCCAGTACTTC
17	TRBV4-1	TRBJ1-1	.	.	CASSHRIGGLMNTEAFF	TGCGCCAGCAGCCACCGCATCGGGGGGCTAATGAACACTGAAGCTTTCTTT
14	TRBV12-3/TRBV12-4	TRBJ1-2	TRBD1	.	CASSFEGAVYGYTF	TGTGCCAGCAGTTTCGAGGGGGCAGTCTATGGCTACACCTTC
16	TRBV18	TRBJ2-2	.	few	CASSPSNRRNTGELFF	TGTGCCAGCTCACCATCGAACAGGAGGAACACCGGGGAGCTGTTTTTT
18	TRBV4-3	TRBJ2-1	.	once	CASSRLPPRAERSNEQFF	TGCGCCAGCAGCCGCCTCCCCCCCCGAGCGGAAAGATCAAATGAGCAGTTCTTC
19	TRBV14	TRBJ2-4	TRBD2	.	CASSQGFIAGARPRDIQYF	TGTGCCAGCAGCCAAGGTTTCATAGCGGGAGCCAGGCCGCGAGACATTCAGTACTTC
15	TRBV6-1	TRBJ2-5	.	few	CASSEAGAPLETQYF	TGTGCCAGCAGTGAAGCAGGGGCCCCGCTGGAGACCCAGTACTTC
14	TRBV5-1	TRBJ1-5	.	many	CASSADMSGGPQHF	TGCGCCAGCAGCGCTGACATGAGTGGGGGGCCCCAGCATTTT
14	TRBV29-1	TRBJ1-1	.	.	CSVVGGLANTEAFF	TGCAGCGTTGTCGGGGGGCTCGCGAACACTGAAGCTTTCTTT
14	TRBV7-9	TRBJ2-7	.	.	CASRPIRGAYEQYF	TGTGCCAGCAGGCCGATCAGGGGGGCCTACGAGCAGTACTTC
13	TRBV7-8	TRBJ1-4	.	.	CASSQTTNEKLFF	TGTGCCAGCAGCCAAACAACTAATGAAAAACTGTTTTTT
11	TRBV4-3	TRBJ2-2	TRBD1	few	CASSPGTGVFF	TGCGCCAGCAGCCCCGGGACAGGGGTGTTTTTT
19	TRBV7-2	TRBJ2-3	TRBD2	.	CASSVTSGRVGLPTDTQYF	TGTGCCAGCAGCGTGACTAGCGGGAGGGTCGGGCTTCCCACAGATACGCAGTATTTT
15	TRBV10-3	TRBJ1-2	.	.	CAISEWVPVFHGYTF	TGTGCCATCAGTGAGTGGGTGCCTGTTTTCCATGGCTACACCTTC
10	TRBV6-6	TRBJ2-5	.	few	CASAGQTQYF	TGTGCCAGCGCCGGACAGACCCAGTACTTC
15	TRBV18	TRBJ2-1	.	few	CASSPGRGQHNEQFF	TGTGCCAGCTCACCAGGACGGGGCCAGCACAATGAGCAGTTCTTC
16	TRBV7-6	TRBJ1-1	.	.	CASSADPDSMNTEAFF	TGTGCCAGCAGCGCAGATCCGGACAGTATGAACACTGAAGCTTTCTTT
16	TRBV19	TRBJ1-5	.	.	CASRSSGRRHNQPQHF	TGTGCCAGTAGGTCGTCCGGGCGGAGGCACAATCAGCCCCAGCATTTT
15	TRBV11-2	TRBJ2-3	TRBD1	few	CASSLAGQGTDTQYF	TGTGCCAGCAGCTTAGCCGGACAGGGTACAGATACGCAGTATTTT
16	TRBV7-9	TRBJ2-1	TRBD2	few	CASSGSSGHSYNEQFF	TGTGCCAGCAGCGGATCTAGCGGGCACTCCTACAATGAGCAGTTCTTC
13	TRBV3-1	TRBJ2-1	TRBD2	few	CASSPGLAGPGFF	TGTGCCAGCAGCCCGGGACTAGCGGGGCCCGGGTTCTTC
16	TRBV5-1	TRBJ2-3	.	.	CASSLEQLSITDTQYF	TGCGCCAGCAGCTTGGAACAGCTGTCTATCACAGATACGCAGTATTTT
15	TRBV10-3	TRBJ2-7	TRBD1	.	CAIRHPGQGTYEQYF	TGTGCCATCAGGCACCCGGGACAGGGAACCTACGAGCAGTACTTC
13	TRBV2	TRBJ2-4	.	few	CASSGGHRNIQYF	TGTGCCAGCAGTGGGGGACACCGAAACATTCAGTACTTC
16	TRBV5-1	TRBJ2-7	TRBD1	many	CASSLDRSGTGDEQYF	TGCGCCAGCAGCTTGGATCGGAGCGGGACAGGGGACGAGCAGTACTTC
16	TRBV24-1	TRBJ1-2	TRBD1	few	CATSDLGDREWSGYTF	TGTGCCACCAGTGATTTGGGGGACAGGGAATGGAGTGGCTACACCTTC
14	TRBV29-1	TRBJ1-1	TRBD1	few	CSVEEQGYSTEAFF	TGCAGCGTTGAGGAACAGGGGTATTCCACTGAAGCTTTCTTT
16	TRBV5-1	TRBJ2-3	TRBD1	few	CASSTDRVSSTDTQYF	TGCGCCAGCAGCACAGACAGGGTTTCTAGCACAGATACGCAGTATTTT
19	TRBV20-1	TRBJ2-1	TRBD2	few	CSAPTGLAGGPRSYNEQFF	TGCAGTGCCCCTACGGGACTAGCGGGGGGGCCGCGCTCCTACAATGAGCAGTTCTTC
14	TRBV16	TRBJ2-1	TRBD1	.	CASSHLTGDNEQFF	TGTGCCAGCAGCCACCTGACAGGGGACAATGAGCAGTTCTTC
15	TRBV4-1	TRBJ1-1	.	.	CASSQDSIQNTEAFF	TGCGCCAGCAGCCAAGATTCCATTCAGAACACTGAAGCTTTCTTT
14	TRBV9	TRBJ2-7	.	few	CASSPGGRNYEQYF	TGTGCCAGCAGCCCCGGGGGACGTAACTACGAGCAGTACTTC
15	TRBV3-1	TRBJ1-4	.	.	CASSLGPTRGEKLFF	TGTGCCAGCAGCCTCGGACCTACACGAGGGGAAAAACTGTTTTTT
19	TRBV7-6	TRBJ2-7	TRBD2	few	CASSLVASGRAASGYEQYF	TGTGCCAGCAGCTTAGTGGCTAGCGGGAGGGCCGCAAGTGGGTACGAGCAGTACTTC